Sequencing of this T cell receptor beta chain was carried out in a study of lymphopenia after photon versus proton radiotherapy. The study's findings and limits: Post-nadir diversity loss with photons came from oligoclonal expansion, particularly CD8+ Temra cells. Post-nadir TCR diversity decline inversely tracked overall survival among those who died. Photon-treated patients lost naive T cells and TCR diversity; proton-treated stayed stable. Survival link was tested only in deceased patients; proton benefit remains a possibility.

The table came from immunoSEQ multiplex PCR; TCRdb's copy has only in-frame clones and leaves some out. The repertoire consists of around 160,000 clones, with 88% occurring once and the leading ten covering less than 6%. About this clone: What it binds is unknown.

Trimming took 10 bases from V and 5 from J, leaving 18 bases between them. This CDR3 contains 14 residues. Germline V gene data show CDR1 as MNHEY and CDR2 as SVGAGI. The rearrangement links TRBV6-5 to TRBJ1-3; no firm D call. The sequencing here drew on peripheral blood, taken from a patient treated with photon-based radiotherapy. The TCR originated in a man aged 50 to 60 with gastric cancer. Here the CDR3 reads CAIKPTALRNTIYF. CDR3 nucleotide sequence: TGTGCCATAAAACCTACAGCCCTGAGAAACACCATATATTTT.